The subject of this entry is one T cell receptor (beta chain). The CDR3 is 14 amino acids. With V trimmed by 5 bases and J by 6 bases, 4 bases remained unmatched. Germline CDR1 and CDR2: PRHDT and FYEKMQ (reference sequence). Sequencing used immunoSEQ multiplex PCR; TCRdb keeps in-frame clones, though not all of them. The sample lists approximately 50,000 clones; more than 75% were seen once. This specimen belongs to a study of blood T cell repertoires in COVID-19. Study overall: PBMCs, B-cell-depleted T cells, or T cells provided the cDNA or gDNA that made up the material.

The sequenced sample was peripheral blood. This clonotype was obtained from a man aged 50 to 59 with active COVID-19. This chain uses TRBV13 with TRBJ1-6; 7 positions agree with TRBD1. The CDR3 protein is CASSPDRSNSPLHF. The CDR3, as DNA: TGTGCCAGCAGCCCGGACAGGAGTAATTCACCCCTCCACTTT.